This T cell receptor (beta chain) was sequenced in a study of vaccination effects on CD4 cells after COVID-19. As to this clone: Antigen specificity is unknown.

Peptide-pool stimulation followed by sequencing identified expanded antigen-specific CD4+ clonotypes in the ViraFEST assay. Upon completion of 10 to 11 days in culture, CD4+ T cells were isolated. Absence of prior SARS-CoV-2 infection characterized the vaccine recipients, who showed negative nucleocapsid antibodies. Generated by immunoSEQ multiplex PCR, the TCRdb table keeps only in-frame clones and is missing some. The profile covers some 22,000 clones, with 71% appearing a single time and approximately 12% taken by the ten largest. This CDR3 spans 14 amino acids. The V gene's germline CDR1 is ENHRY and CDR2 SYGVKD. Trimming took 7 bases from V and 5 from J, leaving 14 bases between them.

J is TRBJ2-2 and V is TRBV10-3; no definite D call. The receptor was isolated from a human donor who received a COVID-19 vaccine. Specimen: CD4+ T cells from PBMCs cultured with HCoV-OC43 spike peptides, collected before COVID-19 vaccination. Sample subset: HCoV-OC43 spike overlapping peptide pool stimulation. The CDR3 here is CAITPRPETGELFF. DNA of the CDR3: TGTGCCATCACCCCAAGACCGGAGACCGGGGAGCTGTTTTTT.